The 27 T cell receptor beta chains given below trace back to one sample, sequenced in a study of blood T cell repertoires in COVID-19. Libraries were prepared by immunoSEQ multiplex PCR; TCRdb keeps only in-frame clonotypes and omits some of them. The sample contains some 48,000 clones, around 88% of which appear only once. The specimen was peripheral blood. These receptors were obtained from a human donor in a cohort sampled during active COVID-19.

The chain is built from TRBV3-1 (or the pseudogene TRBV3-2) and TRBJ1-4, with 11 nucleotides matching TRBD1. CDR3 length equals 17 residues. CDR1 LGHDT and CDR2 YNNKEL come from the germline V gene (reference sequence). Trimming cost V 3 bases and J 6 bases; bases outside gene matches: 9. CDR3 in DNA: TGTGCCAGCAGCCATTTTTCCTCGGGACAGGGGGATGAAAAACTGTTTTTT. Protein sequence: CASSHFSSGQGDEKLFF.

The chain combines TRBV12-1 with TRBJ2-5; the DNA was not used to check the table's D call, TRBD2. TRBV12-1 is a known pseudogene. The length of the CDR3 is 18 residues. CDR3 region: CASSFRSSGSVPQETQYF. The CDR3 bases are TGTGCCAGCAGCTTTCGGTCTAGCGGGAGCGTCCCCCAAGAGACCCAGTACTTC.

The rearrangement joins TRBV27 to TRBJ1-2; 12 bases are a match to TRBD1. After removal of 3 bases from V and 4 bases from J, the junction contained 6 bases not matched to a gene. Germline CDR1 is MNHEY and CDR2 is SMNVEV (reference sequence). CDR3 length: 16 amino acids. The DNA of the CDR3 is TGTGCCAGCAGTTTCCTGGGACAGGGGGCCAGCTATGGCTACACCTTC. This sequence encodes CASSFLGQGASYGYTF.

This clone has only one observation. V and J are TRBV5-1 and TRBJ1-1, with D perhaps TRBD1 (6 bases). Germline V CDR1 and CDR2: SGHRS, YFSETQ. V was trimmed by 4 bases and J by 0 bases, leaving 13 bases between them. The CDR3 spans 15 residues. The CDR3 DNA sequence: TGCGCCAGCAGCCGTTCGGCAGGGGTGAACACTGAAGCTTTCTTT. This codes for CASSRSAGVNTEAFF.

The genes are TRBV19 and TRBJ2-2; 10 bases map to TRBD1. Germline V gene data show CDR1 as LNHDA and CDR2 as SQIVND (reference sequence). The V gene end was trimmed by 7 bases and the J gene end by 5 bases; junction bases not matched to a gene: 10. CDR3 length: 16 amino acids. CDR3 bases: TGTGCCAGTACCACGAACCGGGACAGGGGTACCGGGGAGCTGTTTTTT. It translates to CASTTNRDRGTGELFF.

The rearrangement joins TRBV9 to TRBJ2-7; D is possibly TRBD1 (6 bases). Deletions cut 2 bases from V and 0 bases from J, with 9 bases between. The CDR3 totals 14 residues. Germline assignment: CDR1 SGDLS and CDR2 YYNGEE. CDR3 residues: CASSVGQSSYEQYF. CDR3 bases: TGTGCCAGCAGCGTCGGACAGAGCTCCTACGAGCAGTACTTC.

This clone has a handful of counts. The V call is TRBV16, the J call TRBJ1-6, with D possibly matching TRBD1 (6 bases). This CDR3 region has 15 residues. The V gene lost 0 bases and the J gene lost 9 bases, with 12 bases spanning the gap. CDR1 and CDR2 (germline): KGHSY, FQNENV. CDR3: CASSQSPGAASPLHF. In DNA form, the CDR3 reads TGTGCCAGCAGCCAATCTCCAGGGGCAGCTTCACCCCTCCACTTT. Variable domain in full (rest from reference TRBV16 and TRBJ1-6): GEEVAQTPKHLVRGEGQKAKLYCAPIKGHSYVFWYQQVLKNEFKFLISFQNENVFDETGMPKERFSAKCLPNSPCSLEIQATKLEDSAVYFCASSQSPGAASPLHFGNGTRLTVT.

The chain carries TRBV7-2 and TRBJ2-3; 15 nucleotides match TRBD2. From germline, CDR1 is SGHTA and CDR2 FQGNSA. The CDR3 is 16 residues long. Trimming cost V 6 bases and J 6 bases; bases outside gene matches: 7. Here the CDR3 DNA reads TGTGCCAGCAGAAAAGGACTAGCGGGAGGGAAGGATACGCAGTATTTT. It is translated as CASRKGLAGGKDTQYF. The variable domain in full, completed from reference TRBV7-2 and TRBJ2-3, reads GAGVSQSPSNKVTEKGKDVELRCDPISGHTALYWYRQSLGQGLEFLIYFQGNSAPDKSGLPSDRFSAERTGGSVSTLTIQRTQQEDSAVYLCASRKGLAGGKDTQYFGPGTRLTVL.

The chain employs TRBV28 and TRBJ2-1; 14 bases agree with TRBD2. V lost 6 bases to trimming and J lost 4 bases; unmatched junction nucleotides: 11. Germline CDR1 is MDHEN and CDR2 is SYDVKM. The CDR3 covers 18 residues. The CDR3 sequence is CASSKLRRLAGGYNEQFF. In nucleotides, the CDR3 is TGTGCCAGCAGCAAACTCCGAAGACTAGCGGGAGGGTACAATGAGCAGTTCTTC.

The V call is TRBV6-5, the J call TRBJ2-3, with TRBD2 as a possible D gene (7 bases). The CDR3 totals 14 residues. The germline CDR1 and CDR2 sequences are MNHEY and SVGAGI. V was trimmed by 6 bases and J by 1 base, leaving 11 bases between them. The CDR3 reads CASRPGGRTDTQYF. CDR3 nucleotide sequence: TGTGCCAGCAGACCCGGGGGGCGCACAGATACGCAGTATTTT.

The chain employs TRBV1 and TRBJ2-3; TRBD2 is the table's D call, not checked against the DNA. TRBV1 has pseudogene status. The CDR3 runs 19 residues. In nucleotides, the CDR3 is TGCACCAGCAGCCGTACCCCGGGACTAGCGGGAGTATTGGCAGATACGCAGTATTTT. Amino acids: CTSSRTPGLAGVLADTQYF.

This chain uses TRBV19 with TRBJ1-6, with unresolved D. In germline, CDR1 is LNHDA, CDR2 SQIVND (reference sequence). This CDR3 comprises 15 residues. V lost 6 bases and J lost 9, with 18 bases in between. The CDR3 is CASSFFNREGSPLHF. CDR3 nucleotides: TGTGCCAGTAGCTTTTTTAACAGAGAAGGTTCACCCCTCCACTTT.

This chain uses TRBV24-1 with TRBJ2-7; 7 bases are shared with TRBD2. V dropped 5 bases and J dropped 5; count of bases not matched to a gene: 17. CDR1 and CDR2 (germline): KGHDR, SFDVKD. The CDR3 is 17 residues long. CDR3 region: CATSGPRHGGGPDEQYF. The CDR3 DNA follows: TGTGCCACCAGTGGCCCCCGCCACGGCGGGGGTCCCGACGAGCAGTACTTC.

The chain links TRBV27 to TRBJ2-7; weak D call: TRBD2 (6 bases). This CDR3 spans 13 amino acids. Trimming removed 6 bases from V and 3 bases from J, with 12 bases in between. Germline V CDR1 and CDR2: MNHEY, SMNVEV (reference sequence). The DNA of the CDR3 is TGTGCCAGCAGGAGACTAGGTATCTACGAGCAGTACTTC. As protein: CASRRLGIYEQYF.

This clone was found once. The chain has TRBV15 and TRBJ2-3; no definite D call. Germline V lookup: CDR1 LNHNV, CDR2 YYDKDF (reference sequence). Trimming took off 4 bases at V and 6 bases at J, with 5 bases between the two ends. The CDR3 extends over 11 amino acids. For the CDR3, the DNA is TGTGCCACCAGCATTTCGGATACGCAGTATTTT. Its protein is CATSISDTQYF.

CDR3 sequence (DNA): TGTGCCTGGAGTGCGACAGCCCGAAATAATTCACCCCTCCACTTT. This sequence encodes CAWSATARNNSPLHF. The genes are TRBV30 and TRBJ1-6; maybe TRBD1 (5 bases). The germline CDR1 and CDR2 sequences are GTSNPN and SVGIG (reference sequence). Trimming removed 1 base from V and 5 bases from J, with 12 bases in between. CDR3 size: 15 residues.

The chain couples TRBV2 to TRBJ2-3; 9 nucleotides line up with TRBD2. Germline CDR1 and CDR2: SNHLY and FYNNEI. With 5 bases clipped from V and 4 bases from J, the junction kept 13 bases outside the gene matches. This CDR3 has 17 residues. Here the CDR3 DNA reads TGTGCCAGCAGTCCTTCGAGGTCTAGCGGGACTTCAGATACGCAGTATTTT. This gives the protein CASSPSRSSGTSDTQYF. Together with reference TRBV2 and TRBJ2-3, the CDR3 gives the full variable domain: EPEVTQTPSHQVTQMGQEVILRCVPISNHLYFYWYRQILGQKVEFLVSFYNNEISEKSEIFDDQFSVERPDGSNFTLKIRSTKLEDSAMYFCASSPSRSSGTSDTQYFGPGTRLTVL.

The CDR3 spells CASSLAQGVGEEQFF. In nucleotides, the CDR3 is TGCGCCAGCAGCTTGGCGCAGGGGGTGGGTGAGGAGCAGTTCTTC. The rearrangement joins TRBV5-1 to TRBJ2-1, with 7 bases lining up with TRBD1. Germline CDR1 SGHRS, CDR2 YFSETQ. After removal of 0 bases from V and 10 bases from J, the junction contained 10 bases not matched to a gene. The CDR3 extends over 15 amino acids.

The CDR3 DNA follows: TGTGCCACCAGTGACCCGACAGGTCCCTACAATGAGCAGTTCTTC. Translation: CATSDPTGPYNEQFF. This rearrangement joins TRBV24-1 to TRBJ2-1; D possibly corresponds to TRBD1 (6 bases). Looked up from germline, CDR1 is KGHDR and CDR2 is SFDVKD. Trimming pared 4 bases from V and 2 bases from J, leaving 11 bases between. CDR3 length: 15 residues.

This sequence joins TRBV7-2 and TRBJ2-3; 13 bases line up with TRBD2. The J segment lost 7 bases and the V segment lost 5 bases, leaving 18 bases of the junction unmatched. The CDR3 length is 19 residues. CDR1 is SGHTA and CDR2 is FQGNSA in the germline V gene. The CDR3: CASSPFGTSGTTMVYTQYF. DNA for the CDR3: TGTGCCAGCAGCCCCTTCGGGACTAGCGGGACTACTATGGTATATACGCAGTATTTT.

The CDR3 DNA sequence: TGTGCCAGCAGTTCTTCTCCCTCAGGCACCATATATTTT. Protein sequence: CASSSSPSGTIYF. This rearrangement joins TRBV27 to TRBJ1-3; D is ambiguous. V dropped 4 bases and J dropped 9 bases, with 13 bases sitting between them. This CDR3 has 13 amino acids. Germline CDR1 and CDR2: MNHEY and SMNVEV (reference sequence).

The rearrangement joins TRBV15 to TRBJ2-7; 7 bases align to TRBD1. The length of the CDR3 is 17 residues. Germline CDR1 and CDR2: LNHNV and YYDKDF (reference sequence). V gave up 1 base and J gave up 3 bases; unmatched junction bases: 12. This CDR3 reads CATSRGYPPTGLYEQYF. In DNA, the CDR3 is TGTGCCACCAGCAGAGGGTATCCGCCGACAGGGCTCTACGAGCAGTACTTC. The full variable domain, in which reference TRBV15 and TRBJ2-7 provide the parts outside the CDR3, is DAMVIQNPRYQVTQFGKPVTLSCSQTLNHNVMYWYQQKSSQAPKLLFHYYDKDFNNEADTPDNFQSRRPNTSFCFLDIRSPGLGDTAMYLCATSRGYPPTGLYEQYFGPGTRLTVT.

A few counts support this clone. The rearrangement joins TRBV5-4 to TRBJ2-7; TRBD1 is a possible D gene (5 bases). Germline lookup yields CDR1 SGHNT and CDR2 YYREEE (reference sequence). The V and J ends lost 2 bases and 6 bases respectively, with 12 bases between them. The CDR3 loop spans 13 amino acids. As DNA, the CDR3 is TGTGCCAGCAGCTTACAGAAGGGGTCCGAGCAGTACTTC. It translates to CASSLQKGSEQYF.

CDR3 residues: CASSLEVASGNTGELFF. CDR3 bases: TGTGCCAGCAGCTTAGAGGTAGCTAGCGGAAACACCGGGGAGCTGTTTTTT. This chain connects TRBV7-2 to TRBJ2-2; 7 nucleotides line up with TRBD2. The CDR3 spans 17 residues. CDR1 is SGHTA, CDR2 FQGNSA, per germline. V dropped 1 base and J dropped 2; count of bases not matched to a gene: 7.

The CDR3 nucleotides are TGCAGCGCCTCCGAACTAGCGGTCCCCGAGACCCAGTACTTC. Encoded protein: CSASELAVPETQYF. This rearrangement joins TRBV29-1 to TRBJ2-5; 8 nucleotides match TRBD2. V shed 7 bases, J shed 5 bases, and the junction held 12 bases outside the gene matches. The CDR3 has 14 residues. Per germline, CDR1 SQVTM and CDR2 ANQGSEA. The whole variable domain, remainder taken from reference TRBV29-1 and TRBJ2-5, is SAVISQKPSRDICQRGTSLTIQCQVDSQVTMMFWYRQQPGQSLTLIATANQGSEATYESGFVIDKFPISRPNLTFSTLTVSNMSPEDSSIYLCSASELAVPETQYFGPGTRLLVL.

V and J are TRBV12-3 or TRBV12-4 and TRBJ2-7, with 10 bases aligning to TRBD1. The CDR3 sequence is 13 residues long. Trimming removed 4 bases from V and 5 bases from J; junction bases left unmatched: 2. As DNA, the CDR3 is TGTGCCAGCAGTTCGGGACAGGGGCACGAGCAGTACTTC. Protein product: CASSSGQGHEQYF.

This chain links TRBV20-1 with TRBJ2-7; a weak D match, TRBD1 (6 bases). This CDR3 spans 11 amino acids. The ends were cut back, 3 bases at V and 7 bases at J, with 10 bases in the middle. Germline V gives CDR1 DFQATT, CDR2 SNEGSKA (reference sequence). The CDR3 bases are TGCAGTGCTAGCCAGGGGTTTGAGCAGTACTTC. This gives the protein CSASQGFEQYF.